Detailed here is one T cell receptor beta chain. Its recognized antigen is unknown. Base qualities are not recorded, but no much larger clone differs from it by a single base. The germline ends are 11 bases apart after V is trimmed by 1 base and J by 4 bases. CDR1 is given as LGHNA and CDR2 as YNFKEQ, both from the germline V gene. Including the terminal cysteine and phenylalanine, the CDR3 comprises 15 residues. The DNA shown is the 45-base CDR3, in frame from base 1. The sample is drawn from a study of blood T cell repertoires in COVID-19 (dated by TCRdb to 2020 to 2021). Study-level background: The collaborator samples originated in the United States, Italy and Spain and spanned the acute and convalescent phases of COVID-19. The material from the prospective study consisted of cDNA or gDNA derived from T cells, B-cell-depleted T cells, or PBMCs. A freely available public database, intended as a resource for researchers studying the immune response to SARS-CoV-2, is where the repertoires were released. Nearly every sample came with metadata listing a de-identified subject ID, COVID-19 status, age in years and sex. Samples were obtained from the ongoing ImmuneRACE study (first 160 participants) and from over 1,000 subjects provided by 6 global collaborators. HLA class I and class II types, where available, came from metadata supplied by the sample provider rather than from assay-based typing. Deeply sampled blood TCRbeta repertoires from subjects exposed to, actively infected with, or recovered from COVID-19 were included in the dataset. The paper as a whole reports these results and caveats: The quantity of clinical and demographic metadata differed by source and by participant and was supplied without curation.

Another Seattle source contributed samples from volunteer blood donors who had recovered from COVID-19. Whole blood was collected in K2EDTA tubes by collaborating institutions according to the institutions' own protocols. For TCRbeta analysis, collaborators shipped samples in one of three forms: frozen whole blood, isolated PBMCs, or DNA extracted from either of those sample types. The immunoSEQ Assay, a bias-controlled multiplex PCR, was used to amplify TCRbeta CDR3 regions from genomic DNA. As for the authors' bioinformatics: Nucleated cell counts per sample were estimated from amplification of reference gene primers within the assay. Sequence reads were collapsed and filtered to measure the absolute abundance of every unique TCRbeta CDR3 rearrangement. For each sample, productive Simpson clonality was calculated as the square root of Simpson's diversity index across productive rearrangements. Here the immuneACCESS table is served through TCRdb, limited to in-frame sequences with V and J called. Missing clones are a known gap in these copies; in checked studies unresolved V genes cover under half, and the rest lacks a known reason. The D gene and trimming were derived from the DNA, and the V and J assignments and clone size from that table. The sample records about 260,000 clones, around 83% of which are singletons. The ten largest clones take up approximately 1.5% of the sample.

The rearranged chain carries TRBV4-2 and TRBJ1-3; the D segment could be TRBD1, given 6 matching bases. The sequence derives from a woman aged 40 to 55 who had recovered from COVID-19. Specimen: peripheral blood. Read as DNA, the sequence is TGTGCCAGCAGCCAAGTGGGGACATCAGGAAACACCATATATTTT. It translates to CASSQVGTSGNTIYF.